The 9 T cell receptor beta chains below all came from one sample that was sequenced in a study of CD8 T cells in Susac syndrome. RNA totalling roughly 0.5 to 1 ug underwent reverse transcription with random hexamers. TCRdb reprocessed the immunoSEQ multiplex PCR reads via MiXCR and lists one record per CDR3 protein. Of around 190,000 distinct CDR3 sequences detected, around 95% appear once; the ten largest clones hold approximately 0.094%. Sequencing was carried out using CD4+ T cells from PBMCs. All receptors come from a human donor in good health.

The chain has TRBV18 and TRBJ1-1; 9 bases are shared with TRBD1. The CDR3 has 12 residues. From germline, CDR1 is KGHSH and CDR2 LQKENI. The V and J ends lost 6 bases and 8 bases, in that order; junction bases with no gene match: 4. CDR3 sequence (DNA): TGTGCCAGCTCCCTAGGACAGGGGGAAGCTTTCTTT. This gives the protein CASSLGQGEAFF.

The chain employs TRBV5-1 and TRBJ1-4; D is possibly TRBD1 (6 bases). The CDR3 loop spans 15 amino acids. Germline CDR1 and CDR2: SGHRS and YFSETQ. V dropped 0 bases and J dropped 7 bases, with 13 bases sitting between them. The CDR3 here is CASSLEQGLREKLFF. For the CDR3, the DNA is TGCGCCAGCAGCTTGGAACAGGGTCTGCGTGAAAAACTGTTTTTT.

The chain uses TRBV29-1 and TRBJ1-6; D remains ambiguous. V gave up 6 bases and J gave up 10 bases, with 19 bases separating them. The CDR3 spans 14 residues. CDR1 and CDR2 (germline): SQVTM, ANQGSEA. CDR3 loop: CSVQVGGDGSPLHF. In nucleotides, the CDR3 is TGCAGCGTCCAAGTTGGCGGAGATGGCTCACCCCTCCACTTT.

This chain connects TRBV3-1 to TRBJ2-5; TRBD1 might be the D (6 bases). This CDR3 spans 15 amino acids. Germline lookup yields CDR1 LGHDT and CDR2 YNNKEL (reference sequence). Trimming removed 0 bases at V and 1 base at J, with 9 bases between. CDR3 coding DNA: TGTGCCAGCAGCCAAGACACAGGGTCCCAAGAGACCCAGTACTTC. Translating it yields CASSQDTGSQETQYF.

The chain uses TRBV20-1 and TRBJ2-7, with D perhaps given as TRBD1 or TRBD2 (7 bases each). In germline, CDR1 is DFQATT, CDR2 SNEGSKA (reference sequence). Trimming left V 5 bases short and J 0 bases short, with 17 bases between. The CDR3 covers 15 residues. The CDR3 DNA reads TGCAGTGCTGGGAGGGGGCGCCAGAGCTCCTACGAGCAGTACGTC. Translation: CSAGRGRQSSYEQYV.

The chain combines TRBV6-2 or TRBV6-3 with TRBJ2-6; 8 bases fit TRBD1. The V segment lost 8 bases and the J segment 4 bases; nucleotides outside the gene matches: 10. Per germline, CDR1 MNHEY and CDR2 SVGEGT. The CDR3 length is 16 residues. CDR3 coding DNA: TGTGCCAGCTTCCCAGGGGGCGGCCCCGGGGCCAACGTCCTGACTTTC. Its protein is CASFPGGGPGANVLTF.

The table lists this clonotype with a count of one. The V call is TRBV27, the J call TRBJ1-2; D call uncertain. The germline V gene encodes CDR1 MNHEY and CDR2 SMNVEV (reference sequence). CDR3 length: 15 amino acids. V was cut by 4 bases and J by 2 bases, with 14 bases left in between. The CDR3 DNA reads TGTGCCAGCAGTTCATTCGGACTGATGAACTATGGCTACACCTTC. Its protein is CASSSFGLMNYGYTF.

This clonotype was recorded once. V gene TRBV6-2 or TRBV6-3 combines with J gene TRBJ2-5; weak D call: TRBD1 (6 bases). CDR1 MNHEY and CDR2 SVGEGT come from the germline V gene. This CDR3 is 13 amino acids long. Trimming stripped 5 bases from V and 5 bases from J, with 12 bases between. The CDR3 coding sequence is TGTGCCAGCAGTGTCAGGGGTAGCGAGACCCAGTACTTC. As protein: CASSVRGSETQYF.

The rearrangement joins TRBV4-1 to TRBJ1-1; a possible D gene is TRBD1 (5 bases). The CDR3 consists of 13 residues. Trimming cost V 4 bases and J 8 bases, with 14 bases left between them. Germline CDR1 and CDR2: MGHRA and YSYEKL. CDR3 DNA sequence: TGCGCCAGCAGCCGTCTGGGGGATCGCGAAGCTTTCTTT. Translating it yields CASSRLGDREAFF.